A selection of T cell receptor beta chains follows, all from one sample in a study of blood T cell repertoires in COVID-19. The data were produced by immunoSEQ multiplex PCR, yet TCRdb's version contains in-frame clones alone and is incomplete. The sample records some 140,000 clones, roughly 83% being singletons. Sequencing was performed on peripheral blood. The receptors were gathered from a woman aged 55-70 years with acute or convalescent COVID-19. The CDR3 runs from the conserved cysteine through the conserved F or W. The D gene is left open where the match is weak. For some rows the clone size is stated as once, few or many, or as a class when expanded; others skip it.

TRBJ2-1 TRBD1 TRBV3-1/TRBV3-2 NA CASSQDVETGLNEQFF TGTGCCAGCAGCCAAGATGTGGAGACAGGGCTAAATGAGCAGTTCTTC
TRBJ2-7 TRBD2 TRBV5-8 NA CASSAGLAGGHDEQYF TGTGCCAGCAGCGCTGGACTAGCGGGGGGCCACGACGAGCAGTACTTC
TRBJ1-1 NA TRBV2 NA CASSEGAKGANTEAFF TGTGCCAGCAGTGAAGGAGCCAAAGGGGCGAACACTGAAGCTTTCTTT
TRBJ1-3 NA TRBV2 NA CASSELGGTGNTIYF TGTGCCAGCAGTGAATTGGGGGGGACTGGAAACACCATATATTTT
TRBJ2-5 TRBD1 TRBV5-4 NA CASRSITGQGGETQYF TGTGCCAGCAGATCTATTACGGGACAGGGCGGTGAGACCCAGTACTTC
TRBJ1-2 NA TRBV12-3/TRBV12-4 NA CASSLAGRYGYTF TGTGCCAGCAGTTTAGCGGGCCGGTATGGCTACACCTTC
TRBJ2-3 TRBD1 TRBV11-3 NA CASSRQGSGTDTQYF TGTGCCAGCAGCCGACAGGGGTCCGGCACAGATACGCAGTATTTT
TRBJ2-2 NA TRBV3-1/TRBV3-2 NA CASMPGTFTGELFF TGTGCCAGCATGCCCGGGACATTCACCGGGGAGCTGTTTTTT
TRBJ1-2 TRBD1 TRBV6-5 NA CASSRTGPNYGYTF TGTGCCAGCAGTCGGACAGGGCCTAACTATGGCTACACCTTC
TRBJ1-6 NA TRBV30 NA CAWSGTSFSSYNSPLHF TGTGCCTGGAGTGGGACATCTTTCAGCTCCTATAATTCACCCCTCCACTTT
TRBJ1-5 NA TRBV7-8 NA CASSPAVQPQHF TGTGCCAGCAGCCCCGCGGTCCAGCCCCAGCATTTT
TRBJ2-1 NA TRBV3-1/TRBV3-2 once CASSETISSYNEQFF TGTGCCAGCAGTGAGACTATCAGCTCCTACAATGAGCAGTTCTTC
TRBJ1-1 NA TRBV11-1 NA CASSRAGDTEAFF TGTGCCAGCAGCAGGGCGGGGGACACTGAAGCTTTCTTT
TRBJ2-2 TRBD1 TRBV6-6 NA CASRMGQTNTGELFF TGTGCCAGCAGAATGGGACAGACGAACACCGGGGAGCTGTTTTTT
TRBJ1-5 NA TRBV2 NA CASSEAGQRDQPQHF TGTGCCAGCAGTGAAGCAGGCCAGAGGGATCAGCCCCAGCATTTT
TRBJ2-5 NA TRBV7-3 NA CASSPKGDYRETQYF TGTGCCAGCAGCCCGAAGGGTGACTATAGGGAGACCCAGTACTTC
TRBJ1-1 NA TRBV19 few CASMGRAEAFF TGTGCCAGTATGGGTCGGGCTGAAGCTTTCTTT
TRBJ1-1 TRBD1 TRBV9 NA CASSAGTGGKNTEAFF TGTGCCAGCAGCGCCGGGACAGGGGGCAAGAACACTGAAGCTTTCTTT
TRBJ1-3 NA TRBV7-2 NA CASSPAPGPSGNTIYF TGTGCCAGCAGCCCCGCCCCAGGGCCCTCTGGAAACACCATATATTTT
TRBJ2-3 TRBD2 TRBV9 NA CASSPESGGAPDTQYF TGTGCCAGCAGCCCCGAGAGCGGGGGGGCCCCAGATACGCAGTATTTT
TRBJ2-7 NA TRBV7-9 NA CASSFSSPRVEQYF TGTGCCAGCAGCTTTTCGAGCCCGAGGGTCGAGCAGTACTTC
TRBJ2-5 NA TRBV2 NA CASRLEQSRTQYF TGTGCCAGCAGACTGGAGCAAAGTAGAACCCAGTACTTC
TRBJ1-2 TRBD1 TRBV3-1/TRBV3-2 NA CASSQAGTGGILYGYTF TGTGCCAGCAGCCAAGCCGGGACAGGGGGAATCCTCTATGGCTACACCTTC
TRBJ1-2 TRBD1 TRBV3-1/TRBV3-2 NA CASSQGGGQAHYGYTF TGTGCCAGCAGCCAAGGGGGTGGACAGGCCCACTATGGCTACACCTTC
TRBJ1-1 NA TRBV7-9 NA CASSLRKGQSNTEAFF TGTGCCAGCAGCTTAAGGAAAGGACAGTCGAACACTGAAGCTTTCTTT
TRBJ1-1 NA TRBV12-3/TRBV12-4 NA CASSFRGEPEAFF TGTGCCAGCAGTTTCAGGGGAGAGCCTGAAGCTTTCTTT
TRBJ2-1 TRBD2 TRBV29-1 NA CSVLSGVSSYNEQFF TGCAGCGTTTTGAGCGGGGTAAGCTCCTACAATGAGCAGTTCTTC
TRBJ1-2 NA TRBV6-1 NA CASSEGGGARGYTF TGTGCCAGCAGTGAAGGGGGGGGTGCCCGGGGCTACACCTTC
TRBJ1-2 NA TRBV6-4 NA CASSDFLGRRLFYGYTF TGTGCCAGCAGTGACTTTCTCGGACGGAGGCTCTTCTATGGCTACACCTTC
TRBJ1-5 NA TRBV2 NA CASSREAGDNQPQHF TGTGCCAGCAGCCGTGAGGCAGGGGACAATCAGCCCCAGCATTTT
TRBJ1-5 NA TRBV7-6 NA CASSLSLGGGGNQPQHF TGTGCCAGCAGCTTATCCTTGGGCGGGGGCGGCAATCAGCCCCAGCATTTT
TRBJ2-5 TRBD1 TRBV7-9 NA CASDRGDETQYF TGTGCCAGCGACAGGGGGGACGAGACCCAGTACTTC
TRBJ1-1 NA TRBV28 NA CASSFPRVTEAFF TGTGCCAGCAGTTTTCCCAGGGTCACTGAAGCTTTCTTT
TRBJ1-1 TRBD1 TRBV12-3/TRBV12-4 NA CASRGQGAEAFF TGTGCCAGCAGGGGACAGGGGGCCGAAGCTTTCTTT
TRBJ1-1 NA TRBV19 NA CASSIGRANTEAFF TGTGCCAGTAGTATAGGCAGGGCGAACACTGAAGCTTTCTTT
TRBJ2-3 NA TRBV18 NA CASSPDGALGRDTQYF TGTGCCAGCTCACCGGATGGGGCCCTTGGAAGGGATACGCAGTATTTT
TRBJ1-6 TRBD1 TRBV28 NA CASGKRDRGLYSPLHF TGTGCCAGCGGAAAGCGGGACAGGGGTTTATATTCACCCCTCCACTTT
TRBJ1-1 NA TRBV30 once CAWDQPGGSAFF TGTGCCTGGGACCAGCCCGGGGGATCAGCTTTCTTT
TRBJ2-1 NA TRBV11-3 NA CASSYRGETGLPNEQFF TGTGCCAGCAGCTATAGGGGGGAGACAGGGCTCCCCAATGAGCAGTTCTTC
TRBJ1-1 NA TRBV19 NA CASSSQGFNTEAFF TGTGCCAGTAGTTCCCAGGGATTCAACACTGAAGCTTTCTTT
TRBJ1-4 NA TRBV6-1 once CASSERRVIEKLFF TGTGCCAGCAGTGAACGGCGGGTGATTGAAAAACTGTTTTTT
TRBJ1-2 NA TRBV2 NA CASSDQNYGYTF TGTGCCAGCAGTGACCAGAACTATGGCTACACCTTC
TRBJ1-1 NA TRBV5-1 once CASSLGQTDTEAFF TGCGCCAGCAGCTTGGGACAGACGGACACTGAAGCTTTCTTT
TRBJ1-3 TRBD1 TRBV2 NA CASRGQGLAGNTIYF TGTGCCAGCAGGGGACAGGGCCTGGCTGGAAACACCATATATTTT
TRBJ2-3 TRBD2 TRBV4-1 NA CASSQVQRGLSQVGQYF TGCGCCAGCAGCCAAGTGCAGCGGGGGCTTTCCCAAGTGGGGCAGTATTTT